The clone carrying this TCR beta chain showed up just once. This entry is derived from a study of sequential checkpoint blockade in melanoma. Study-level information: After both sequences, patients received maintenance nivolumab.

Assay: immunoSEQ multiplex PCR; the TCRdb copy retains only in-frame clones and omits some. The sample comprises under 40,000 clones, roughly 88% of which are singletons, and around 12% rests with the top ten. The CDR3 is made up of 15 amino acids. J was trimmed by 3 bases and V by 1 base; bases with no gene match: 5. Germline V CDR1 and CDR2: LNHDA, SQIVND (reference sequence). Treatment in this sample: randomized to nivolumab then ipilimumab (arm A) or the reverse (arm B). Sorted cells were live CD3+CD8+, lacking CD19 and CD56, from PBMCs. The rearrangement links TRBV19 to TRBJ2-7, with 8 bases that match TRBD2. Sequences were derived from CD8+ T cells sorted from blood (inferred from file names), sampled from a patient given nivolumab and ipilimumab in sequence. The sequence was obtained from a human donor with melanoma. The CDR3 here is CASSIAAGENYEQYF. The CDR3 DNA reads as TGTGCCAGTAGTATAGCAGCGGGAGAAAACTACGAGCAGTACTTC.